Following are 21 T cell receptor beta chains from one sample sequenced in a study of cytomegalovirus exposure and HLA in healthy donors. 13 Jbeta primers and 60 Vbeta primers were used for the PCR. Profiling relied on immunoSEQ multiplex PCR, and the TCRdb table lists in-frame clones only, not all of them. There are about 130,000 clones in the sample; around 78% occur only once, and approximately 1.7% lies in the top ten. Sequences were obtained from PBMCs. The receptors originated from a woman aged 40 to 50 in good health and CMV-seronegative.

The V call is TRBV27, the J call TRBJ2-3, with D uncertain. The CDR3 length is 15 residues. Trimming shortened V by 4 bases and J by 3 bases, and 14 bases separated the two germline ends. The germline CDR1 and CDR2 sequences are MNHEY and SMNVEV (reference sequence). CDR3 coding DNA: TGTGCCAGCAGTTCATTGACTCTATATACAGATACGCAGTATTTT. Protein product: CASSSLTLYTDTQYF.

The rearrangement uses TRBV5-6 and TRBJ2-7; 7 bases align to TRBD2. The germline CDR1 and CDR2 sequences are SGHDT and YYEEEE. V lost 2 bases and J lost 0; bases outside the gene matches: 5. The CDR3 totals 15 residues. CDR3 sequence: CASSFAGEASYEQYF. The CDR3 coding sequence is TGTGCCAGCAGCTTTGCGGGAGAAGCCTCCTACGAGCAGTACTTC.

As for this clone: At the DNA level, this CDR3 is encoded by other sequences in the same sample as well. This rearrangement joins TRBV15 to TRBJ2-1, with 8 bases aligning to TRBD2. This CDR3 spans 19 amino acids. Germline loops: CDR1 LNHNV, CDR2 YYDKDF (reference sequence). Losses at the gene ends were 0 bases for V and 4 bases for J; bases not matched to a gene: 14. The CDR3 sequence is CATSRDLSGKKWPYNEQFF. The CDR3 bases are TGTGCCACCAGCAGAGATCTTAGCGGGAAGAAATGGCCTTACAATGAGCAGTTCTTC.

V usage is TRBV28 and J usage is TRBJ2-4; TRBD1 matches 7 bases. Trimming removed 1 base from V and 2 bases from J; junction bases left unmatched: 8. The germline V gene has CDR1 MDHEN and CDR2 SYDVKM. There are 17 residues in the CDR3. CDR3 bases: TGTGCCAGCAGTTTATCCCCCGGACAGGTCTCCAAAAACATTCAGTACTTC. Encoded protein: CASSLSPGQVSKNIQYF.

The genes are TRBV5-1 and TRBJ2-2; possibly TRBD2 for D (5 bases). Trimming cost V 3 bases and J 2 bases, with 11 bases left between them. This CDR3 spans 15 amino acids. Germline CDR1 is SGHRS and CDR2 is YFSETQ. As DNA, the CDR3 is TGCGCCAGCAGCTCGCTAGCCACCAACACCGGGGAGCTGTTTTTT. It yields the protein CASSSLATNTGELFF.

This clone appeared once. The V call is TRBV7-6, the J call TRBJ2-1; 7 nucleotides align to TRBD2. The CDR3 contains 15 residues. Trimming cost V 3 bases and J 2 bases; bases outside gene matches: 4. Germline values: CDR1 SGHVS, CDR2 FNYEAQ. The CDR3 is CASSFLGTTYNEQFF. The CDR3 region has the DNA TGTGCCAGCAGCTTTTTGGGGACTACCTACAATGAGCAGTTCTTC.

The genes are TRBV11-2 and TRBJ2-7; 7 positions match TRBD2. The V gene's germline CDR1 is SGHAT and CDR2 FQNNGV. The J segment lost 3 bases and the V segment lost 1 base, leaving 6 bases of the junction unmatched. CDR3 length: 15 amino acids. This CDR3 is CASSLGGGGFYEQYF. CDR3 nucleotides: TGTGCCAGCAGCTTAGGGGGGGGTGGCTTCTACGAGCAGTACTTC.

The chain uses TRBV6-1 and TRBJ1-3; a possible D gene is TRBD1 (6 bases). This CDR3 is 15 amino acids long. V shed 5 bases and J shed 6 bases, with 17 bases lying between them. Germline lookup yields CDR1 MNHNS and CDR2 SASEGT. CDR3 in amino acids: CASSFLDRQANTIYF. The DNA for the CDR3 is TGTGCCAGCAGTTTTTTGGACAGACAGGCAAACACCATATATTTT.

The chain recombines TRBV28 with TRBJ2-7; D is possibly TRBD1 (5 bases). Trimming removed 3 bases from V and 2 bases from J, with 17 bases in between. This CDR3 is built from 16 residues. Germline V CDR1 and CDR2: MDHEN, SYDVKM. The chain's CDR3 is CASSFAAAQATYEQYF. The CDR3 DNA reads as TGTGCCAGCAGTTTTGCGGCGGCACAGGCGACCTACGAGCAGTACTTC.

The chain is built from TRBV6-1 and TRBJ2-7; 11 nucleotides agree with TRBD1. V dropped 10 bases and J dropped 5; count of bases not matched to a gene: 10. CDR1 and CDR2 from the germline V gene are MNHNS and SASEGT. The CDR3 length is 14 residues. CDR3 sequence (DNA): TGTGCCACAACACCGGGACAGGGGGGGAACGAGCAGTACTTC. Protein sequence: CATTPGQGGNEQYF.

The V gene is TRBV7-2, the J gene TRBJ1-3, with a possible D match to TRBD1 (5 bases). Germline V CDR1 and CDR2: SGHTA, FQGNSA. V lost 4 bases, J lost 3 bases, and 7 bases lay in between. The CDR3 has 13 amino acids. CDR3 DNA: TGTGCCAGCAGCTCGGGGGGTGGAAACACCATATATTTT. Translation gives CASSSGGGNTIYF.

This clone has more than one count but fewer than ten. This rearrangement joins TRBV27 to TRBJ2-5; TRBD1 matches at 7 bases. J gave up 5 bases and V 6 bases, and 15 bases lay outside the gene matches. Germline V CDR1 and CDR2: MNHEY, SMNVEV (reference sequence). CDR3 length: 16 residues. CDR3: CASSPLGTQQGETQYF. The CDR3 nucleotides are TGTGCCAGCAGCCCTCTTGGGACCCAACAGGGGGAGACCCAGTACTTC.

In its sample, this clone was seen many times. This chain uses TRBV23-1 with TRBJ1-6; D call uncertain. TRBV23-1 is identified as an open reading frame with a role that is uncertain. Deletions cut 4 bases from V and 6 bases from J, with 16 bases between. The length of the CDR3 is 16 residues. CDR3 DNA: TGCGCCAGCAGTCCTTCCCCCAGGATTGTTAATTCACCCCTCCACTTT. Its translation: CASSPSPRIVNSPLHF.

J is TRBJ1-4 and V is TRBV6-4; TRBD1 matches 8 bases. V lost 6 bases, J lost 8 bases, and 5 bases stayed unmatched. In germline, CDR1 is MRHNA, CDR2 SNTAGT. The CDR3 spans 13 residues. DNA for the CDR3: TGTGCCAGCAGCCGAGACAGGGGAGAAAAACTGTTTTTT. Translation: CASSRDRGEKLFF.

This chain links TRBV28 with TRBJ1-5, with TRBD1 matching over 7 bases. This CDR3 contains 15 residues. V trimming: 3 bases; J trimming: 5 bases; junction bases outside the gene matches: 7. Germline lookup yields CDR1 MDHEN and CDR2 SYDVKM. The CDR3, as DNA: TGTGCCAGCAGTTTGCCGACAGGGTTTGATCAGCCCCAGCATTTT. Encoded protein: CASSLPTGFDQPQHF.

This clone was seen only a few times. The chain couples TRBV29-1 to TRBJ2-7; 7 bases agree with TRBD1. There are 12 residues in the CDR3. Germline trimming cut 4 bases from V and 0 bases from J; bases unmatched to any gene: 0. From germline, CDR1 is SQVTM and CDR2 ANQGSEA. The CDR3 nucleotides read TGCAGCGTTGGACAGGGCTCCTACGAGCAGTACTTC. This sequence encodes CSVGQGSYEQYF.

The rearrangement links TRBV11-2 to TRBJ2-3, with 12 positions matching TRBD2. The trim removed 4 bases at V and 5 bases at J, leaving 10 bases unmatched. The CDR3 length is 17 residues. Germline CDR1 SGHAT, CDR2 FQNNGV. The CDR3 nucleotides read TGTGCCAGCAGCTCGGGACTAGCGGGCTTTGGAGGAGATACGCAGTATTTT. As protein: CASSSGLAGFGGDTQYF.

This clone was seen only a few times. The rearrangement uses TRBV27 and TRBJ1-2, with 9 bases that match TRBD1. Germline V CDR1 and CDR2: MNHEY, SMNVEV (reference sequence). This CDR3 contains 13 residues. The V gene end was trimmed by 10 bases and the J gene end by 2 bases; junction bases not matched to a gene: 5. The CDR3 DNA reads as TGTGCCACCGGGGACAGGGAGAACTATGGCTACACCTTC. This gives the protein CATGDRENYGYTF.

V usage is TRBV27 and J usage is TRBJ1-1; D is unclear. The CDR3 totals 11 residues. Deletions cut 7 bases from V and 6 bases from J, with 9 bases between. Germline CDR1 is MNHEY and CDR2 is SMNVEV (reference sequence). This chain's CDR3 is CASTGYAEAFF. CDR3 DNA sequence: TGTGCCAGCACCGGGTACGCTGAAGCTTTCTTT.

This clone was detected once. This chain links TRBV27 with TRBJ1-3; maybe TRBD1 (5 bases). CDR1 is MNHEY and CDR2 is SMNVEV in the germline V gene (reference sequence). The CDR3 extends over 14 amino acids. V lost 2 bases to trimming and J lost 2 bases, with 7 bases between them. CDR3 DNA: TGTGCCAGCAGTTTAGTAGGGGCTGGAAACACCATATATTTT. This gives the protein CASSLVGAGNTIYF.

The V gene is TRBV7-6, the J gene TRBJ2-3, with 8 bases identical to TRBD1. The CDR3 runs 16 residues. CDR1 and CDR2 from the germline V gene are SGHVS and FNYEAQ. Germline trimming cut 5 bases from V and 0 bases from J; bases unmatched to any gene: 7. The CDR3 region is CASSTTGGTSTDTQYF. The CDR3 coding sequence is TGTGCCAGCAGCACAACAGGGGGAACTAGCACAGATACGCAGTATTTT.